The entry below gives a single T cell receptor (beta chain) sequence along with its context. Its specific antigen is unknown. Base-call qualities are not available, and no considerably larger clone is one nucleotide away. Trimming removed 6 bases from V and 7 bases from J; the gene matches leave 15 bases unexplained. Sequences MGHRA (CDR1) and YSYEKL (CDR2) are obtained from the germline V gene. Including cysteine and phenylalanine, the CDR3 has 16 amino acids. The read is trimmed to its CDR3 DNA, 48 bases read in frame from base 1. These data belong to a study of T cell responses to AZD1222 COVID-19 vaccine (dated by TCRdb to the early 2020s). Study-level background: A total of just over 230 trial participants underwent TCR sequencing, of whom about 200 had received two doses of AZD1222 and around 25 had received two doses of the MenACWY control vaccine. Enrollment into the trials was organized by age into subgroups of 18-55, 56-69 and 70-plus years, and those subgroups contained about 160, 30 and 59 TCR-sequenced participants, respectively. Overall results and qualifications from the work: Conclusions about previously exposed vaccinees are limited, since just a handful of AZD1222 recipients were seropositive for SARS-CoV-2 at baseline. Because no day 14 peak-response samples were available, repertoires were characterized only after the peak T cell response. The vaccine-associated CD4 TCRs covered the entire spike protein, and the dominant responses fell in regions 160-218 and 743-854. Participants were mostly white British and included more females than males, and it was suggested by the authors that clonal diversity may have been underestimated. Reportedly, close to half of the unique spike-specific TCRs recognized epitopes lying outside the regions that are mutated in the B.1.351 and B.1.1.7 variants. After two AZD1222 doses, both the breadth and the depth of spike-specific TCRs were significantly higher than at day 0 and than in MenACWY recipients. In the small 56-69-year group, the increase in depth fell short of significance, most likely because of low power.

The CDR3 regions of human TCRbeta chains were subjected to immunosequencing. The original methods were these. Repertoire TCRs were matched against a reference library of SARS-CoV-2-specific TCRs generated with the MIRA antigen-specificity platform. Breadth was defined as the fraction of unique TCRs that were SARS-CoV-2-associated. Depth was defined as the fraction of total T cells that were SARS-CoV-2-associated. Each spike-specific TCR was assigned to its reactive spike region and to a CD4 or CD8 class using the MIRA data. Log10-transformed breadth and depth values were compared by one-way ANOVA with Sidak's multiple comparisons tests. TCRdb re-hosts the immuneACCESS table, in-frame sequences only. Its copies lack some clones; in the studies checked, an unresolved V gene accounts for under half of them, and the cause for the rest is not known. V and J calls plus clone size are reproduced from that table; the DNA served to infer D and trimming. Within this sample are about 120,000 clones, with about 85% of them counted one time only. Around 3% of the sample comes from the top ten.

The meaning of the sample's time point label: about 28 days (+/-7) after the second vaccine dose. AZD1222 recipients whose second dose came at about 4 weeks and those whose second dose came at about 12 weeks were combined into one group, since spike-specific TCR depth and breadth did not differ between the two schedules. Samples from vaccinated people were obtained from the UK trials COV001 and COV002, which included a single-blind randomized controlled phase 2/3 trial of AZD1222 (ChAdOx1 nCoV-19) in healthy adults. For TCRbeta chain sequencing, PBMC samples were collected from trial participants at day 0 and at day 28 after the second dose.

The sequence joins TRBV4-1 to TRBJ1-5; 7 middle bases align to TRBD1. The source is an adult who received the AZD1222 COVID-19 vaccine. The specimen comprised peripheral blood, sampled 28 days after the second AZD1222 dose. This receptor has the CDR3 CASRREEGASYQPQHF. At the DNA level, the sequence is TGCGCCAGCAGGAGGGAGGAGGGGGCTTCTTACCAGCCCCAGCATTTT.